The sequence of this TCR beta chain was determined in a study of T cell responses to AZD1222 COVID-19 vaccine. General study findings and limits: Increases in Spike-specific TCR breadth and depth were seen after two AZD1222 doses. Sampling that yielded the repertoires occurred only after the peak T cell response. Donors were chiefly white British, with a greater number of females, and clonal diversity was perhaps underestimated. Reports indicate that nearly half of spike-specific TCRs are directed at unmutated variant regions.

Germline-derived CDR1 and CDR2 are SGHNT and YYREEE (reference sequence). J was trimmed by 1 base and V by 0 bases; bases with no gene match: 8. There are 17 residues in the CDR3. Clones were read by immunoSEQ multiplex PCR, and TCRdb kept only the in-frame ones, dropping some. The sample has around 150,000 clones, around 95% seen once. With regard to this clone: Its antigen is still unknown.

J is TRBJ2-7 and V is TRBV5-4; 9 positions agree with TRBD1. This clonotype originated in an adult in good health. The sequencing used peripheral blood, collected on day 0 of AZD1222 vaccination. DNA for the CDR3: TGTGCCAGCAGCTTGGGAGCGGGACAGGGACAGTCCTACGAGCAGTACGTC. Translated, it gives CASSLGAGQGQSYEQYV.